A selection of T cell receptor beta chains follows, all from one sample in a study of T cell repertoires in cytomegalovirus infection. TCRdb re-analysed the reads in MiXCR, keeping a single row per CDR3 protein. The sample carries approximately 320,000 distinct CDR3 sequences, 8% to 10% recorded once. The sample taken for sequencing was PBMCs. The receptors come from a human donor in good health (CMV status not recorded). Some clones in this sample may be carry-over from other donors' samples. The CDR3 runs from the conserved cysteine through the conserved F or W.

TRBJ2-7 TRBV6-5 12 CASSYLQGEQYF
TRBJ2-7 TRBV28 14 CASSKTGGNYEQYF
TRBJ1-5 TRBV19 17 CASRPRTGAGGNQPQHF
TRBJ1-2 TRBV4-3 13 CASSQAGDYGYTF
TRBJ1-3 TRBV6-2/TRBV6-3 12 CASAGSGNTIYF
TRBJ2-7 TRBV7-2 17 CASSLPLRGNNFYEQYF
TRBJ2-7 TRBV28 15 CASSTHSVGVDEQYF
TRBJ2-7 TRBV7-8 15 CASSLDPLRAYEQYF
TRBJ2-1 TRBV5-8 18 CASIYSRRWMTSYNEQFF
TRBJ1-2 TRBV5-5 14 CASSSLTGGYGYTF
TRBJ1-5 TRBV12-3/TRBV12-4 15 CASSKQGGGNQPQHF
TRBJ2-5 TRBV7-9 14 CASSLGGMGETQYF